The 12 T cell receptor beta chains below all came from one sample that was sequenced in a study of T-cell reconstitution after alpha-beta-depleted transplantation in children. Preparing the TCRbeta library involved the use of unique molecular identifiers. TCRdb redid the calling of the PCR reads with MiXCR, one entry per CDR3 protein. Of some 180,000 distinct CDR3 sequences listed, 5.5% to 7% are singletons. The sample consisted of PBMCs, taken before TCRalphabeta/CD19-depleted stem cell transplant. Every receptor here comes from a boy aged 2 to 10 with acute lymphoblastic leukemia, due to receive a stem cell transplant.

This clonotype showed up many times. V gene TRBV5-1 combines with J gene TRBJ2-3; D is undetermined. Germline CDR1 reads SGHRS; CDR2 reads YFSETQ. V dropped 5 bases and J dropped 2 bases, with 3 bases sitting between them. The CDR3 has 11 residues. CDR3 nucleotides: TGCGCCAGCAGGAACACAGATACGCAGTATTTT. Its translation is CASRNTDTQYF. The whole variable domain, filled in from reference TRBV5-1 and TRBJ2-3, reads KAGVTQTPRYLIKTRGQQVTLSCSPISGHRSVSWYQQTPGQGLQFLFEYFSETQRNKGNFPGRFSGRQFSNSRSEMNVSTLELGDSALYLCASRNTDTQYFGPGTRLTVL.

This clonotype has ten or more counts. The chain employs TRBV5-1 and TRBJ2-5; 7 nucleotides match TRBD2. This CDR3 has 13 amino acids. The germline CDR1 and CDR2 sequences are SGHRS and YFSETQ. The J segment lost 5 bases and the V segment lost 3 bases, leaving 4 bases of the junction unmatched. The CDR3 sequence: CASSSGTTETQYF. CDR3 bases: TGCGCCAGCAGCTCCGGGACTACCGAGACCCAGTACTTC.

This clonotype has ten or more counts. This rearrangement joins TRBV2 to TRBJ2-1; D remains unclear. The V end lost 10 bases, the J end lost 7 bases, and 14 bases lay between the germline ends. The germline V gene encodes CDR1 SNHLY and CDR2 FYNNEI. This CDR3 contains 12 residues. Here the CDR3 reads CATRTGPNEQFF. CDR3 nucleotide sequence: TGTGCCACCCGAACTGGGCCTAATGAGCAGTTCTTC.

The V and J genes are TRBV11-3 and TRBJ2-1; D might be TRBD2 (6 bases). The CDR3 extends over 13 amino acids. Trimming shortened V by 3 bases and J by 9 bases, and 12 bases separated the two germline ends. Germline lookup yields CDR1 SGHNT and CDR2 YENEEA. This CDR3 reads CASSLVAGLEQFF. Written as DNA, the CDR3 is TGTGCCAGCAGCTTGGTGGCGGGACTTGAGCAGTTCTTC. The complete variable domain, with remaining parts taken from reference TRBV11-3 and TRBJ2-1, reads EAGVVQSPRYKIIEKKQPVAFWCNPISGHNTLYWYLQNLGQGPELLIRYENEEAVDDSQLPKDRFSAERLKGVDSTLKIQPAELGDSAVYLCASSLVAGLEQFFGPGTRLTVL.

This clonotype has just a few counts. J is TRBJ2-4 and V is TRBV20-1; D gene unclear. Germline lookup yields CDR1 DFQATT and CDR2 SNEGSKA (reference sequence). The V end lost 5 bases, the J end lost 0 bases, and 11 bases lay between the germline ends. This CDR3 is 14 amino acids long. The CDR3 region is CSAGRTAAKNIQYF. Written as DNA, the CDR3 is TGCAGTGCTGGACGGACGGCAGCCAAAAACATTCAGTACTTC.

In its sample, this clonotype was seen many times. CDR3 DNA: TGTGCCAGCACCTCGAGCGGGGGGGCCTTGGTTAATGAGCAGTTCTTC. Translation gives CASTSSGGALVNEQFF. The chain is built from TRBV28 and TRBJ2-1; 10 bases match TRBD2. The V gene's germline CDR1 is MDHEN and CDR2 SYDVKM. CDR3 length equals 16 residues. V dropped 7 bases and J dropped 7; count of bases not matched to a gene: 13.

This clonotype was observed many times. This rearrangement joins TRBV20-1 to TRBJ2-4; D may be TRBD1 or TRBD2 (5 bases each). V was trimmed by 6 bases and J by 0 bases, leaving 12 bases between them. CDR1 and CDR2 (germline): DFQATT, SNEGSKA (reference sequence). This CDR3 has 14 residues. In nucleotides, the CDR3 is TGCAGTGCGCCGGGACGGCTAGCCAAAAACATTCAGTACTTC. Residues: CSAPGRLAKNIQYF.

This clonotype has just a few counts. The chain is built from TRBV2 and TRBJ2-7; a possible D gene is TRBD1 (6 bases). CDR3 length: 14 residues. CDR1 is SNHLY and CDR2 is FYNNEI in the germline V gene. Trimming cost V 3 bases and J 3 bases, with 12 bases left between them. The CDR3 DNA reads as TGTGCCAGCAGTGATACTAGGGGGATCTACGAGCAGTACTTC. It translates to CASSDTRGIYEQYF.

This clonotype was observed many times. The chain has TRBV5-1 and TRBJ2-7; no clear D. The V end lost 2 bases, the J end lost 5 bases, and 17 bases lay between the germline ends. The CDR3 totals 15 residues. Germline assignment: CDR1 SGHRS and CDR2 YFSETQ. CDR3 sequence: CASSFPGPGADEQYF. The CDR3 nucleotides read TGCGCCAGCAGCTTCCCCGGGCCAGGTGCGGACGAGCAGTACTTC. Drawing the rest from reference TRBV5-1 and TRBJ2-7, the complete variable domain is KAGVTQTPRYLIKTRGQQVTLSCSPISGHRSVSWYQQTPGQGLQFLFEYFSETQRNKGNFPGRFSGRQFSNSRSEMNVSTLELGDSALYLCASSFPGPGADEQYFGPGTRLTVT.

This clonotype was counted ten times or more. CDR3 loop: CASSLDHLGEAFF. CDR3 bases: TGTGCCAGCAGCTTAGATCATTTGGGAGAAGCTTTCTTT. The V and J genes are TRBV7-2 and TRBJ1-1; D is unclear. The CDR3 covers 13 residues. V was trimmed by 1 base and J by 8 bases, leaving 11 bases between them. CDR1 is SGHTA and CDR2 is FQGNSA in the germline V gene. The whole variable domain, remainder taken from reference TRBV7-2 and TRBJ1-1, is GAGVSQSPSNKVTEKGKDVELRCDPISGHTALYWYRQSLGQGLEFLIYFQGNSAPDKSGLPSDRFSAERTGGSVSTLTIQRTQQEDSAVYLCASSLDHLGEAFFGQGTRLTVV.

The rearrangement joins TRBV4-2 to TRBJ2-1, with 7 bases identical to TRBD2. CDR1 is LGHNA, CDR2 YNFKEQ, per germline. Losses at the gene ends were 10 bases for V and 4 bases for J; bases not matched to a gene: 22. CDR3 size: 18 residues. The chain's CDR3 is CAMGPRLGVGRSYNEQFF. CDR3 nucleotide sequence: TGTGCCATGGGCCCTAGGCTCGGGGTCGGGAGGTCGTACAATGAGCAGTTCTTC.

The table lists this clonotype with a few counts. The gene calls are TRBV5-4 and TRBJ1-6; no definite D call. The CDR3 consists of 16 residues. The V gene's germline CDR1 is SGHNT and CDR2 YYREEE (reference sequence). The V end was cut by 2 bases, the J end by 10 bases, with 19 bases between. The CDR3 bases are TGTGCCAGCAGCTTAGGGAGCCAACAATACTTCTCACCCCTCCACTTT. Translation: CASSLGSQQYFSPLHF.